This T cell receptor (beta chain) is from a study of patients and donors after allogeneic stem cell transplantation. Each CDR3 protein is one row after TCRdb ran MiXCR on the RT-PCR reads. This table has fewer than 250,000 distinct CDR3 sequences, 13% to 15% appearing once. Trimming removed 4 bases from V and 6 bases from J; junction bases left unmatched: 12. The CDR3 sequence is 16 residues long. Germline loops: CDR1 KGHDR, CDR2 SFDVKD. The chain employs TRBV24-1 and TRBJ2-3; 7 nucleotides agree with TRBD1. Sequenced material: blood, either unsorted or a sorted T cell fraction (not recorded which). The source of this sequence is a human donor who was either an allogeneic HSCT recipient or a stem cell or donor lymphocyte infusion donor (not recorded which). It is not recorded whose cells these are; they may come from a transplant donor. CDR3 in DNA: TGTGCCACCAGTGACCAAAGACAGGGAGTTGGGGATACGCAGTATTTT. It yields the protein CATSDQRQGVGDTQYF.